These 21 T cell receptor beta chains came from one sample sequenced in a study of cytomegalovirus exposure and HLA in healthy donors. Measured with immunoSEQ multiplex PCR; TCRdb has only the in-frame clones, and not every one. The data hold around 61,000 clones, with about 92% observed a single time. The sequencing sample was made of PBMCs. Receptors originate from a man aged 18 to 35 in good health and CMV-seropositive.

The rearrangement joins TRBV19 to TRBJ2-7; 10 nucleotides align to TRBD1. The CDR3 has 15 amino acids. After removal of 3 bases from V and 5 bases from J, the junction contained 7 bases not matched to a gene. CDR1 LNHDA and CDR2 SQIVND come from the germline V gene (reference sequence). The CDR3 is CASSIMTGGLDEQYF. The CDR3 DNA follows: TGTGCCAGTAGTATTATGACAGGGGGCTTGGACGAGCAGTACTTC.

Only one count was recorded for this clone. J is TRBJ2-7 and V is TRBV19; 10 positions agree with TRBD1. Trimming removed 4 bases from V and 7 bases from J; junction bases left unmatched: 10. This CDR3 has 15 amino acids. The germline CDR1 and CDR2 sequences are LNHDA and SQIVND (reference sequence). The CDR3 sequence is CASSTPGQGPGEQYF. DNA for the CDR3: TGTGCCAGTAGTACCCCGGGACAGGGGCCGGGAGAGCAGTACTTC.

The chain is built from TRBV14 and TRBJ2-7; D gene unclear. The CDR3 has 14 residues. V lost 4 bases and J lost 5, with 15 bases in between. Germline V gene data show CDR1 as SGHDN and CDR2 as FVKESK. CDR3 coding DNA: TGTGCCAGCAGCCTCCCCCGCGGCCCGAACGAGCAGTACTTC. Its translation: CASSLPRGPNEQYF. The full variable domain, completed using reference TRBV14 and TRBJ2-7, is EAGVTQFPSHSVIEKGQTVTLRCDPISGHDNLYWYRRVMGKEIKFLLHFVKESKQDESGMPNNRFLAERTGGTYSTLKVQPAELEDSGVYFCASSLPRGPNEQYFGPGTRLTVT.

The V gene is TRBV9, the J gene TRBJ2-2; D is ambiguous. CDR3 length: 14 amino acids. Trimming shortened V by 2 bases and J by 1 base, and 6 bases separated the two germline ends. Germline assignment: CDR1 SGDLS and CDR2 YYNGEE. The chain's CDR3 is CASSVERNTGELFF. Written as DNA, the CDR3 is TGTGCCAGCAGCGTCGAGCGGAACACCGGGGAGCTGTTTTTT.

The chain employs TRBV7-9 and TRBJ1-2, with D tentatively TRBD1 (6 bases). In germline, CDR1 is SEHNR, CDR2 FQNEAQ (reference sequence). V was cut by 5 bases and J by 1 base, with 17 bases left in between. The CDR3 sequence is 16 residues long. This CDR3 is CASSPVTGVVNYGYTF. The CDR3 DNA follows: TGTGCCAGCAGCCCCGTGACAGGAGTTGTTAACTATGGCTACACCTTC.

The chain combines TRBV10-1 with TRBJ2-5; TRBD2 is a possible D gene (5 bases). Between the trimmed V and J ends, which lost 6 bases and 2 bases, there was a span of 10 bases. The CDR3 sequence is 13 residues long. Germline-derived CDR1 and CDR2 are WNHNN and SYGVQD (reference sequence). The CDR3 spells CASSPGLQETQYF. The CDR3 DNA sequence: TGCGCCAGCAGCCCAGGACTGCAAGAGACCCAGTACTTC.

The chain is built from TRBV9 and TRBJ2-3; D is uncertain. Germline V lookup: CDR1 SGDLS, CDR2 YYNGEE. The CDR3 runs to 15 residues. V was trimmed by 0 bases and J by 2 bases, leaving 10 bases between them. The CDR3 is CASSVGELLTDTQYF. The CDR3 coding sequence is TGTGCCAGCAGCGTAGGAGAGCTACTCACAGATACGCAGTATTTT.

The chain has TRBV28 and TRBJ1-2, with D perhaps TRBD1 (6 bases). Trimming took off 8 bases at V and 8 bases at J, with 21 bases between the two ends. The CDR3 consists of 14 residues. Per the germline V gene, CDR1 is MDHEN and CDR2 is SYDVKM. CDR3 nucleotide sequence: TGTGCCAGCGGGGATCGACGACAGGAAGGGGGCTACACCTTC. Translating gives CASGDRRQEGGYTF.

The chain has TRBV5-1 and TRBJ2-3; 7 bases align to TRBD1. This CDR3 region has 14 residues. Germline V gives CDR1 SGHRS, CDR2 YFSETQ. After removal of 6 bases from V and 3 bases from J, the junction contained 7 bases not matched to a gene. CDR3 in amino acids: CASTIGGETDTQYF. As DNA, the CDR3 is TGCGCCAGCACCATAGGGGGCGAGACAGATACGCAGTATTTT.

This chain joins TRBV5-6 and TRBJ2-2; the D is unclear. The germline V gene encodes CDR1 SGHDT and CDR2 YYEEEE. The CDR3 consists of 15 residues. With 4 bases removed from V and 7 bases from J, the gap between germline ends came to 17 bases. The chain's CDR3 is CASSLPLNHGGELFF. For the CDR3, the DNA is TGTGCCAGCAGCCTCCCCTTAAATCACGGCGGGGAGCTGTTTTTT.

This clone was seen only a few times. The chain couples TRBV12-2 to TRBJ2-7; the table calls TRBD2, which could not be checked here. TRBV12-2 is noted as a pseudogene. CDR3 length equals 10 residues. For the CDR3, the DNA is TGTGCAAGTCGCCCCCTGGAGCAGTACTTC. This translates into CASRPLEQYF.

This rearrangement joins TRBV9 to TRBJ1-1; D is uncertain. The CDR3 extends over 13 amino acids. V lost 4 bases, J lost 6 bases, and 13 bases lay in between. Germline values: CDR1 SGDLS, CDR2 YYNGEE. CDR3 sequence (DNA): TGTGCCAGCAGCCCTCGGAGAGAGGCTGAAGCTTTCTTT. Translation: CASSPRREAEAFF.

This clone was detected once. The CDR3 nucleotides are TGTGCCAGCAGCCGACGCCCGGGACAGGTGACAGATACGCAGTATTTT. The encoded protein is CASSRRPGQVTDTQYF. The chain carries TRBV14 and TRBJ2-3; TRBD1 aligns across 8 bases. V lost 4 bases, J lost 3 bases, and 9 bases stayed unmatched. This CDR3 is 16 amino acids long. The germline gives CDR1 SGHDN, CDR2 FVKESK.

V gene TRBV5-6 combines with J gene TRBJ1-1; D remains unclear. Between the trimmed V and J ends, which lost 4 bases and 1 base, there was a span of 8 bases. This CDR3 is built from 13 residues. The germline CDR1 and CDR2 sequences are SGHDT and YYEEEE. The DNA for the CDR3 is TGTGCCAGCAGCCGGGAGAGGAACACTGAAGCTTTCTTT. Protein sequence: CASSRERNTEAFF.

This rearrangement joins TRBV19 to TRBJ1-2, with 7 positions matching TRBD1. The V segment lost 9 bases and the J segment 8 bases; nucleotides outside the gene matches: 15. The CDR3 runs 14 residues. Per germline, CDR1 LNHDA and CDR2 SQIVND (reference sequence). The chain's CDR3 is CASAVLQGMEGYTF. Written as DNA, the CDR3 is TGTGCCAGCGCCGTTTTACAGGGGATGGAGGGCTACACCTTC.

This clone is a singleton in its sample. This chain joins TRBV5-1 and TRBJ2-5; the D gene is possibly TRBD1 (5 bases). Germline loops: CDR1 SGHRS, CDR2 YFSETQ. This CDR3 spans 13 amino acids. Trimming shortened V by 1 base and J by 3 bases, and 7 bases separated the two germline ends. CDR3 DNA: TGCGCCAGCAGCTTGTTCAGGGAAGAGACCCAGTACTTC. The encoded protein is CASSLFREETQYF.

The CDR3 DNA reads TGTGCCAGCAAAGTTGAGACTGAAGCTTTCTTT. Amino acids: CASKVETEAFF. This rearrangement joins TRBV28 to TRBJ1-1; D is unresolved. CDR1 is MDHEN and CDR2 is SYDVKM in the germline V gene. V was clipped by 7 bases and J by 5 bases, with 8 bases between them. The CDR3 is 11 amino acids. The full variable domain, rest sourced from reference TRBV28 and TRBJ1-1, is DVKVTQSSRYLVKRTGEKVFLECVQDMDHENMFWYRQDPGLGLRLIYFSYDVKMKEKGDIPEGYSVSREKKERFSLILESASTNQTSMYLCASKVETEAFFGQGTRLTVV.

The chain combines TRBV5-1 with TRBJ2-2; D remains unclear. Trimming took off 5 bases at V and 4 bases at J, with 6 bases between the two ends. Germline lookup yields CDR1 SGHRS and CDR2 YFSETQ. This CDR3 comprises 12 residues. The CDR3 coding sequence is TGCGCCAGCAGGGAGAGCACCGGGGAGCTGTTTTTT. It is translated as CASRESTGELFF. The complete variable domain, with remaining parts taken from reference TRBV5-1 and TRBJ2-2, reads KAGVTQTPRYLIKTRGQQVTLSCSPISGHRSVSWYQQTPGQGLQFLFEYFSETQRNKGNFPGRFSGRQFSNSRSEMNVSTLELGDSALYLCASRESTGELFFGEGSRLTVL.

V and J are TRBV28 and TRBJ2-7, with D unresolved. Per germline, CDR1 MDHEN and CDR2 SYDVKM. Trimming pared 6 bases from V and 5 bases from J, leaving 14 bases between. This CDR3 has 13 residues. CDR3: CASSVPSLNEQYF. The CDR3 coding sequence is TGTGCCAGCAGCGTACCGTCCCTAAACGAGCAGTACTTC.

The gene calls are TRBV4-2 and TRBJ1-2, with D hard to call. Germline lookup yields CDR1 LGHNA and CDR2 YNFKEQ. V lost 4 bases to trimming and J lost 8 bases, with 11 bases between them. The CDR3 sequence is 12 residues long. CDR3 bases: TGTGCCAGCAGCCCTGACAAGTACGGCTACACCTTC. Translated: CASSPDKYGYTF.

This clone came up once. The rearrangement joins TRBV27 to TRBJ2-7; D is unclear. CDR1 is MNHEY and CDR2 is SMNVEV in the germline V gene (reference sequence). Trimming pared 3 bases from V and 3 bases from J, leaving 9 bases between. This CDR3 is 13 amino acids long. CDR3 in amino acids: CASSFNPSYEQYF. CDR3 coding DNA: TGTGCCAGCAGTTTCAACCCTAGCTACGAGCAGTACTTC.